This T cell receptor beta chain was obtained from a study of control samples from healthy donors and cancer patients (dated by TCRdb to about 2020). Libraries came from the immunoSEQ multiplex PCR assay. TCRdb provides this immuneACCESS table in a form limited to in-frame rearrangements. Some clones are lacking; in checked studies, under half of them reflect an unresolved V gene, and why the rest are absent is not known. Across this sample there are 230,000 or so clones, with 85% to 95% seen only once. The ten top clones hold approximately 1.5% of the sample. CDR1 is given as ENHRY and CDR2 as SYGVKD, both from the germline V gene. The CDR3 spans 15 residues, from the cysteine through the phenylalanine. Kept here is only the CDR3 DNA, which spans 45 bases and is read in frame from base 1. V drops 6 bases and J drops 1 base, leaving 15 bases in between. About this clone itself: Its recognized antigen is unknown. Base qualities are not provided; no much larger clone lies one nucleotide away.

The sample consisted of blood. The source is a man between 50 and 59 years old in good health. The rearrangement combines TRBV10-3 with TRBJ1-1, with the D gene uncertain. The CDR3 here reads CAISLDVPENTEAFF. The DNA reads TGTGCCATCAGCCTTGACGTGCCCGAGAACACTGAAGCTTTCTTT.